This T cell receptor (beta chain) came from a study of T cell responses to AZD1222 COVID-19 vaccine. Study-wide results and limits: Among the donors, most were white British and more were female, and clonal diversity was possibly underestimated. Spike-spanning, vaccine-associated CD4 TCRs were dominant at 160-218 and 743-854. Seropositive status at baseline applied to only six AZD1222 recipients.

With respect to this clone: Its antigen is not known.

Sequenced by immunoSEQ multiplex PCR; TCRdb stores in-frame clones only, minus some. The data contain fewer than 150,000 clones, about nine tenths of them singletons. The CDR3 is made up of 13 amino acids. Germline CDR1 and CDR2: MDHEN and SYDVKM. V was pared by 4 bases and J by 5 bases, with 12 bases between. This sequence joins TRBV28 and TRBJ2-7; D is unclear. The source is an adult who received the AZD1222 COVID-19 vaccine. This specimen was peripheral blood, taken 28 days after the second AZD1222 dose. DNA of the CDR3: TGTGCCAGCAGTTCCCGTATCCGCGACGAGCAGTACTTC. Translated, it gives CASSSRIRDEQYF.